Presented here are 18 T cell receptor beta chains from one specimen sequenced in a study of multiple sclerosis patients with progressive multifocal leukoencephalopathy (dated by TCRdb to 2018 to 2020). The sample's time point, from its label and the paper: time of PML onset. The treatment or condition label here, explained by the study, means: on natalizumab therapy at sampling. The protocol used for the library was the immunoSEQ multiplex PCR assay. Imported from immuneACCESS, the table was reduced by TCRdb to in-frame sequences with V and J called. These copies leave out some clones; in studies compared against another copy, an unresolved V gene accounts for under half, and the cause of the remainder is not known. This sample lists some 31,000 clones; approximately 84% were detected once. Under 4% of the sample belongs to the ten largest clones. The material was PBMCs, obtained from a patient treated with natalizumab. These receptors all stem from a human donor with progressive multifocal leukoencephalopathy.

This rearrangement joins TRBV7-2 to TRBJ1-1; D gene uncertain. CDR1 SGHTA and CDR2 FQGNSA come from the germline V gene. Trimming removed 2 bases from V and 4 bases from J, with 8 bases in between. This CDR3 spans 13 amino acids. CDR3 DNA sequence: TGTGCCAGCAGCTTAAACGTCCTCACTGAAGCTTTCTTT. Translating gives CASSLNVLTEAFF.

The CDR3 loop reads CASSTGTDEQYQETQYF. The DNA for the CDR3 is TGTGCCAGCAGTACTGGGACAGACGAACAGTACCAAGAGACCCAGTACTTC. The chain joins TRBV27 to TRBJ2-5, with 7 nucleotides matching TRBD1. The V gene end was trimmed by 5 bases and the J gene end by 0 bases; junction bases not matched to a gene: 12. CDR1 is MNHEY and CDR2 is SMNVEV in the germline V gene (reference sequence). The CDR3 runs 17 residues.

The chain has TRBV11-2 and TRBJ2-1, with 11 nucleotides matching TRBD1. CDR3 length: 18 residues. V lost 1 base and J lost 8; bases outside the gene matches: 13. The germline CDR1 and CDR2 sequences are SGHAT and FQNNGV. The CDR3 sequence: CASSLARRGTGGGDEQFF. The CDR3 DNA sequence: TGTGCCAGCAGCTTAGCTCGCCGAGGGACAGGGGGGGGCGATGAGCAGTTCTTC.

The J gene is TRBJ1-5, the V gene TRBV28; D unclear. Per the germline V gene, CDR1 is MDHEN and CDR2 is SYDVKM. The CDR3 spans 13 residues. The V gene lost 2 bases and the J gene lost 4 bases, with 6 bases spanning the gap. Here the CDR3 reads CASSLHLNQPQHF. For the CDR3, the DNA is TGTGCCAGCAGTTTACATTTAAATCAGCCCCAGCATTTT.

The J gene is TRBJ1-2, the V gene TRBV5-1, with D possibly matching TRBD1 (5 bases). V was trimmed by 2 bases and J by 6 bases, leaving 14 bases between them. There are 14 residues in the CDR3. Per the germline V gene, CDR1 is SGHRS and CDR2 is YFSETQ. CDR3 sequence (DNA): TGCGCCAGCAGCTTCCCAGCATCGGGACATGGCTACACCTTC. Translating gives CASSFPASGHGYTF.

This sequence joins TRBV4-3 and TRBJ2-1, with D possibly matching TRBD2 (5 bases). Germline-derived CDR1 and CDR2 are LGHNA and YSLEER. The CDR3 consists of 15 residues. V was pared by 4 bases and J by 6 bases, with 16 bases between. The CDR3 region has the DNA TGCGCCAGCAGCCGTTCAGAGGGCGATTCCAATGAGCAGTTCTTC. It translates to CASSRSEGDSNEQFF.

This clone was observed a handful of times. V is TRBV7-9 and J is TRBJ1-1; tentatively, D is TRBD1 (6 bases). V shed 6 bases and J shed 7 bases, with 12 bases lying between them. Germline V lookup: CDR1 SEHNR, CDR2 FQNEAQ (reference sequence). The CDR3 totals 12 residues. CDR3: CASRRGTLEAFF. CDR3 coding DNA: TGTGCCAGCAGGAGGGGGACACTTGAAGCTTTCTTT.

In this sample, this clone turned up once. This rearrangement joins TRBV4-3 to TRBJ2-1, with TRBD2 matching 8 bases. Trimming cost V 0 bases and J 8 bases; bases outside gene matches: 12. This CDR3 spans 17 amino acids. CDR1 LGHNA and CDR2 YSLEER come from the germline V gene. The DNA of the CDR3 is TGCGCCAGCAGCCAAGAACTGATCGGGACTAGAGACGATGAGCAGTTCTTC. Translated: CASSQELIGTRDDEQFF.

This clone occurred once. The rearrangement joins TRBV7-2 to TRBJ1-5; 8 bases match TRBD1. Germline CDR1 is SGHTA and CDR2 is FQGNSA. The CDR3 spans 16 residues. J lost 0 bases, V lost 5 bases, and 6 bases had no gene match. The CDR3 protein is CASSQEDRVSNQPQHF. The CDR3 DNA sequence: TGTGCCAGCAGCCAAGAGGACAGGGTTAGCAATCAGCCCCAGCATTTT. Looking up the rest from reference TRBV7-2 and TRBJ1-5 gives the full variable domain: GAGVSQSPSNKVTEKGKDVELRCDPISGHTALYWYRQSLGQGLEFLIYFQGNSAPDKSGLPSDRFSAERTGGSVSTLTIQRTQQEDSAVYLCASSQEDRVSNQPQHFGDGTRLSIL.

The chain uses TRBV18 and TRBJ2-7; 12 bases are shared with TRBD2. The J segment lost 0 bases and the V segment lost 3 bases, leaving 9 bases of the junction unmatched. The CDR3 contains 18 residues. Germline CDR1 is KGHSH and CDR2 is LQKENI. In DNA, the CDR3 is TGTGCCAGCTCACCGAGACTAGCGGGAGAGGGGAGCTCCTACGAGCAGTACTTC. Protein sequence: CASSPRLAGEGSSYEQYF.

This clone came up once. V usage is TRBV5-4 and J usage is TRBJ2-2, with D maybe TRBD2 (5 bases). The V end lost 2 bases, the J end lost 0 bases, and 8 bases lay between the germline ends. This CDR3 has 15 amino acids. CDR1 and CDR2 from the germline V gene are SGHNT and YYREEE (reference sequence). CDR3 DNA sequence: TGTGCCAGCAGCTTCGAGGGTGCGAACACCGGGGAGCTGTTTTTT. This encodes CASSFEGANTGELFF. The variable domain in full, with the rest retrieved from reference TRBV5-4 and TRBJ2-2, is ETGVTQSPTHLIKTRGQQVTLRCSSQSGHNTVSWYQQALGQGPQFIFQYYREEENGRGNFPPRFSGLQFPNYSSELNVNALELDDSALYLCASSFEGANTGELFFGEGSRLTVL.

The chain carries TRBV28 and TRBJ1-1; 7 bases agree with TRBD1. CDR3 length: 17 amino acids. The V gene end was trimmed by 4 bases and the J gene end by 0 bases; junction bases not matched to a gene: 11. Germline values: CDR1 MDHEN, CDR2 SYDVKM. Here the CDR3 reads CASSYRGPTSLNTEAFF. The CDR3 DNA sequence: TGTGCCAGCAGTTACAGGGGCCCGACCTCACTGAACACTGAAGCTTTCTTT.

V usage is TRBV4-2 and J usage is TRBJ2-5; TRBD1 matches 8 bases. Germline CDR1 is LGHNA and CDR2 is YNFKEQ. After removal of 0 bases from V and 5 bases from J, the junction contained 8 bases not matched to a gene. The CDR3 has 16 amino acids. This CDR3 is CASSQEVPRGLETQYF. DNA of the CDR3: TGTGCCAGCAGCCAAGAGGTGCCCAGGGGGCTGGAGACCCAGTACTTC.

J is TRBJ1-2 and V is TRBV28, with D possibly TRBD1 on 5 matching bases. The V gene's germline CDR1 is MDHEN and CDR2 SYDVKM. Trimming took 10 bases from V and 0 from J, leaving 9 bases between them. This CDR3 region has 12 residues. CDR3 bases: TGTGCCACACAGGAAGCTAACTATGGCTACACCTTC. The encoded protein is CATQEANYGYTF.

This clone has only a few counts. The identical CDR3 is also encoded by other nucleotide sequences in the sample. The rearrangement joins TRBV2 to TRBJ2-5, with D perhaps TRBD1 or TRBD2 (5 bases each). Trimming shortened V by 6 bases and J by 5 bases, and 19 bases separated the two germline ends. The CDR3 extends over 15 amino acids. Germline lookup yields CDR1 SNHLY and CDR2 FYNNEI. The CDR3 spells CASSDTLGARETQYF. CDR3 coding DNA: TGTGCCAGCAGCGACACCCTCGGGGCGAGGGAGACCCAGTACTTC.

The chain combines TRBV2 with TRBJ2-5; D ambiguous. This CDR3 contains 13 residues. V was trimmed by 4 bases and J by 5 bases, leaving 11 bases between them. In germline, CDR1 is SNHLY, CDR2 FYNNEI. DNA of the CDR3: TGTGCCAGCAGTGGGAATGACCTGGAGACCCAGTACTTC. It translates to CASSGNDLETQYF.

Comment on this clone: The sample contains more than one DNA sequence encoding this CDR3. The chain has TRBV4-1 and TRBJ2-7; 10 positions agree with TRBD2. Germline values: CDR1 MGHRA, CDR2 YSYEKL. J was trimmed by 5 bases and V by 4 bases; bases with no gene match: 8. This CDR3 is 15 amino acids long. The CDR3 DNA follows: TGCGCCAGCAGCCGGGAACTAGCGGGGACACACGAGCAGTACTTC. Protein sequence: CASSRELAGTHEQYF.

As concerns this clone: The same CDR3 arises from other DNA sequences in this sample as well. The chain recombines TRBV27 with TRBJ1-5; D ambiguous. The CDR3 runs to 13 residues. CDR1 and CDR2 (germline): MNHEY, SMNVEV (reference sequence). The V end lost 2 bases, the J end lost 7 bases, and 9 bases lay between the germline ends. CDR3 residues: CASSLSGVQPQHF. The CDR3 DNA sequence: TGTGCCAGCAGTTTAAGTGGGGTACAGCCCCAGCATTTT.